A selection of T cell receptor beta chains follows, all from one sample in a study of blood T cell repertoires in COVID-19. Measured with immunoSEQ multiplex PCR; TCRdb has only the in-frame clones, and not every one. The sample gives 68,000 or so clones, 70% to 80% of which show up once; about 24% is in the top ten. The sequencing input was peripheral blood. The source is a human donor in a cohort sampled during active COVID-19. The conserved cysteine and the conserved F or W are not part of the CDR3 here. A D gene is named only where the DNA matches it firmly.

length | J | V | D | CDR3
15 | TRBJ2-3 | TRBV7-6 | - | ASSLFGGVSSTDTQY
15 | TRBJ2-1 | TRBV27 | TRBD2 | ASSAHPTSGRPNEQF
13 | TRBJ2-2 | TRBV19 | TRBD1 | ASSEGDRVTGELF
12 | TRBJ2-7 | TRBV19 | - | ASSIARQGYEQY
11 | TRBJ2-7 | TRBV6-2/TRBV6-3 | - | ASSYTQAYEQY
13 | TRBJ2-5 | TRBV5-4 | TRBD1 | ASSPRDRLEETQY
13 | TRBJ2-7 | TRBV7-2 | - | ASSLVQGGTYEQY
13 | TRBJ1-6 | TRBV28 | - | ASSFSNSDNSPLH
13 | TRBJ2-3 | TRBV19 | TRBD2 | ASSIGLAGADTQY
10 | TRBJ2-5 | TRBV3-1/TRBV3-2 | - | ASGVRGETQY
16 | TRBJ2-3 | TRBV28 | TRBD2 | ASSFLLSGGPARDTQY
17 | TRBJ1-5 | TRBV6-2/TRBV6-3 | TRBD1 | ASSYEADRAPRSNQPQH
12 | TRBJ1-3 | TRBV4-1 | - | ASSQASAGNTIY
11 | TRBJ2-3 | TRBV19 | - | ASSLRQTDTQY